A single sample is the source of the 29 T cell receptor beta chains below, sequenced in a study of T cell responses to AZD1222 COVID-19 vaccine. Assay used: immunoSEQ multiplex PCR; TCRdb lists only in-frame clones, some missing. The sample yields roughly 85,000 clones, about nine tenths seen once. The material sequenced was peripheral blood, taken 28 days after the second AZD1222 dose. These receptors were taken from an adult who received the AZD1222 COVID-19 vaccine.

The chain links TRBV14 to TRBJ1-1; 8 bases line up with TRBD1. This CDR3 has 15 residues. V gave up 0 bases and J gave up 11 bases; unmatched junction bases: 11. CDR1 and CDR2 from the germline V gene are SGHDN and FVKESK. The CDR3 protein is CASSQEVWTGRGAFF. The CDR3, as DNA: TGTGCCAGCAGCCAAGAAGTTTGGACAGGGAGAGGGGCTTTCTTT. Combining the CDR3 with reference TRBV14 and TRBJ1-1 gives the whole variable domain EAGVTQFPSHSVIEKGQTVTLRCDPISGHDNLYWYRRVMGKEIKFLLHFVKESKQDESGMPNNRFLAERTGGTYSTLKVQPAELEDSGVYFCASSQEVWTGRGAFFGQGTRLTVV.

This clone was seen only a few times. The chain uses TRBV4-3 and TRBJ1-3; no definite D call. The V gene lost 3 bases and the J gene lost 0 bases, with 9 bases spanning the gap. This CDR3 contains 15 residues. Germline V gene data show CDR1 as LGHNA and CDR2 as YSLEER. As DNA, the CDR3 is TGCGCCAGCAGCCAGGCGTGGTTCTCTGGAAACACCATATATTTT. Its protein product is CASSQAWFSGNTIYF.

The genes are TRBV2 and TRBJ1-1, with D possibly being TRBD1 (5 bases). Trimming stripped 10 bases from V and 3 bases from J, with 15 bases between. Germline loops: CDR1 SNHLY, CDR2 FYNNEI. The CDR3 consists of 13 residues. The CDR3 DNA sequence: TGTGCCACCCTAAGAGGGGAGGACACTGAAGCTTTCTTT. This encodes CATLRGEDTEAFF.

The chain has TRBV18 and TRBJ2-7, with D maybe TRBD1 (5 bases). CDR3 size: 13 residues. CDR1 is KGHSH, CDR2 LQKENI, per germline. Trimming removed 2 bases from V and 10 bases from J, with 15 bases in between. CDR3 in DNA: TGTGCCAGCTCACCATCGGACACGCGAGGTCAGTACTTC. Amino acid sequence: CASSPSDTRGQYF. Based on the CDR3 plus reference TRBV18 and TRBJ2-7, the full variable domain is NAGVMQNPRHLVRRRGQEARLRCSPMKGHSHVYWYRQLPEEGLKFMVYLQKENIIDESGMPKERFSAEFPKEGPSILRIQQVVRGDSAAYFCASSPSDTRGQYFGPGTRLTVT.

This clone has only a few counts. The CDR3: CASSQMSTAGSGNTIYF. The CDR3 DNA reads TGTGCCAGCTCACAAATGTCGACAGCTGGCTCTGGAAACACCATATATTTT. This chain links TRBV18 with TRBJ1-3, with D tentatively TRBD1 (5 bases). Between the trimmed V and J ends, which lost 4 bases and 0 bases, there was a span of 16 bases. CDR1 is KGHSH, CDR2 LQKENI, per germline. The length of the CDR3 is 17 residues.

The chain has TRBV7-9 and TRBJ1-6; TRBD1 might be the D (6 bases). Germline V gene sequence: CDR1 SEHNR, CDR2 FQNEAQ (reference sequence). Trimming took 5 bases from V and 7 from J, leaving 21 bases between them. CDR3 length equals 17 residues. The CDR3 DNA reads as TGTGCCAGCAGCCCGGGCCCCGGCGCAGGGGCAAATTCACCCCTCCACTTT. Protein product: CASSPGPGAGANSPLHF.

V and J are TRBV2 and TRBJ1-3; D might be TRBD1 (6 bases). The CDR3 covers 12 residues. Germline lookup yields CDR1 SNHLY and CDR2 FYNNEI. V was trimmed by 8 bases and J by 4 bases, leaving 9 bases between them. CDR3: CASGTGGNTIYF. In DNA, the CDR3 is TGTGCCAGCGGTACAGGGGGAAACACCATATATTTT.

The rearrangement links TRBV9 to TRBJ2-7; D might be TRBD1 (6 bases). Trimming took off 0 bases at V and 4 bases at J, with 11 bases between the two ends. The germline CDR1 and CDR2 sequences are SGDLS and YYNGEE. This CDR3 comprises 14 residues. The CDR3 DNA is TGTGCCAGCAGCGTAGGGACAGTCCCTTACGAGCAGTACTTC. It is translated as CASSVGTVPYEQYF.

The chain recombines TRBV7-6 with TRBJ1-6; unclear D gene. Germline CDR1 reads SGHVS; CDR2 reads FNYEAQ. The CDR3 is 15 residues long. Trimming pared 5 bases from V and 7 bases from J, leaving 15 bases between. The CDR3 loop reads CASSLGGSGNSPLHF. The CDR3 DNA reads TGTGCCAGCAGCCTAGGCGGGTCAGGAAATTCACCCCTCCACTTT.

The chain couples TRBV29-1 to TRBJ1-1; 7 bases match TRBD1. The CDR3 sequence is 12 residues long. Germline loops: CDR1 SQVTM, CDR2 ANQGSEA. CDR3 sequence (DNA): TGCACCGCAGCAGGGGGTAGTTCTGAAGCTTTCTTT. Translated: CTAAGGSSEAFF.

The rearrangement joins TRBV10-3 to TRBJ1-1; 9 nucleotides match TRBD1. This CDR3 has 12 amino acids. The germline gives CDR1 ENHRY, CDR2 SYGVKD. The V and J ends lost 11 bases and 5 bases, in that order; junction bases with no gene match: 6. CDR3: CASQGAGTEAFF. In DNA form, the CDR3 reads TGTGCCTCACAGGGGGCAGGTACTGAAGCTTTCTTT.

The V call is TRBV12-3 or TRBV12-4, the J call TRBJ1-3; D remains ambiguous. V gave up 6 bases and J gave up 3 bases, with 9 bases separating them. This CDR3 has 13 residues. The CDR3 region is CASSPYSGNTIYF. CDR3 in DNA: TGTGCCAGCAGCCCATACAGTGGAAACACCATATATTTT.

This rearrangement joins TRBV5-1 to TRBJ1-2, with D maybe TRBD1 (6 bases). The CDR3 is 14 residues long. V shed 3 bases and J shed 8 bases, with 17 bases lying between them. Germline assignment: CDR1 SGHRS and CDR2 YFSETQ. DNA of the CDR3: TGCGCCAGCAGCTCCCAGGGGACCGGGGAGGGCTACACCTTC. It is translated as CASSSQGTGEGYTF.

This clone was recorded once. The chain uses TRBV6-2 or TRBV6-3 and TRBJ1-2, with D maybe TRBD1 (5 bases). Germline V gene lookup returns CDR1 MNHEY and CDR2 SVGEGT. This CDR3 has 16 amino acids. Trimming shortened V by 7 bases and J by 4 bases, and 22 bases separated the two germline ends. CDR3 sequence: CASTPVPGKQGYGYTF. In DNA form, the CDR3 reads TGTGCCAGCACCCCTGTACCGGGGAAGCAGGGCTATGGCTACACCTTC.

This chain connects TRBV11-3 to TRBJ1-4, with D unresolved. The germline gives CDR1 SGHNT, CDR2 YENEEA. V was cut by 1 base and J by 4 bases, with 10 bases left in between. CDR3 length: 15 amino acids. The CDR3 bases are TGTGCCAGCAGCTTAGGTCCAACCCTTAATGAAAAACTGTTTTTT. Translating it yields CASSLGPTLNEKLFF.

This rearrangement joins TRBV4-3 to TRBJ1-2; tentatively, D is TRBD1 (5 bases). V lost 0 bases and J 8 bases, leaving 13 bases between the germline ends. Germline-derived CDR1 and CDR2 are LGHNA and YSLEER. CDR3 length: 14 residues. For the CDR3, the DNA is TGCGCCAGCAGCCAAGATCCGGGGGGACGCGGCTACACCTTC. This encodes CASSQDPGGRGYTF.

The chain uses TRBV9 and TRBJ2-6, with D possibly being TRBD1 (5 bases). V lost 6 bases to trimming and J lost 0 bases, with 13 bases between them. The CDR3 consists of 16 residues. Germline loops: CDR1 SGDLS, CDR2 YYNGEE. CDR3 sequence: CASTQVRSSGANVLTF. CDR3 sequence (DNA): TGTGCCAGCACACAGGTCCGGAGCTCTGGGGCCAACGTCCTGACTTTC.

This clone appeared a single time. The V and J genes are TRBV19 and TRBJ1-5, with no clear D. The ends were cut back, 3 bases at V and 4 bases at J, with 7 bases in the middle. CDR3 length: 13 amino acids. Germline V gives CDR1 LNHDA, CDR2 SQIVND (reference sequence). DNA for the CDR3: TGTGCCAGTAGTATTATGGGGAATCAGCCCCAGCATTTT. Protein product: CASSIMGNQPQHF.

The J gene is TRBJ1-2, the V gene TRBV12-3 or TRBV12-4; no definite D call. This CDR3 contains 12 residues. V dropped 3 bases and J dropped 7 bases, with 9 bases sitting between them. CDR3 in DNA: TGTGCCAGCAGTTTTACCCTTTCTGGCTACACCTTC. Amino acids: CASSFTLSGYTF.

V usage is TRBV19 and J usage is TRBJ1-4; TRBD1 might be the D (6 bases). Between the trimmed V and J ends, which lost 7 bases and 8 bases, there was a span of 17 bases. Germline CDR1 is LNHDA and CDR2 is SQIVND (reference sequence). The CDR3 consists of 14 residues. CDR3 loop: CASTDDRMGEKLFF. The CDR3 DNA sequence: TGTGCCAGTACCGACGACAGGATGGGAGAAAAACTGTTTTTT.

The chain joins TRBV4-3 to TRBJ1-5; D is unclear. Between the trimmed V and J ends, which lost 0 bases and 4 bases, there was a span of 10 bases. The CDR3 spans 15 residues. The germline V gene encodes CDR1 LGHNA and CDR2 YSLEER. The CDR3 nucleotides are TGCGCCAGCAGCCAAGATTTGGGCCAAAATCAGCCCCAGCATTTT. Translating gives CASSQDLGQNQPQHF.

CDR3 DNA: TGTGCTAGTGGTTCCGGGACAGGGTATAATTCACCCCTCCACTTT. This codes for CASGSGTGYNSPLHF. V and J are TRBV12-5 and TRBJ1-6; 9 bases are a match to TRBD1. Germline V gene sequence: CDR1 LGHNT, CDR2 FRNRAP. The CDR3 extends over 15 amino acids. The V gene end was trimmed by 4 bases and the J gene end by 4 bases; junction bases not matched to a gene: 2.

J is TRBJ2-2 and V is TRBV21-1; the D call in the table, TRBD1, was not verified against the DNA. TRBV21-1 has pseudogene status. CDR3 length: 16 amino acids. The CDR3 DNA reads as TGTGCCAGCAGGGCCGAACAGGGAAAAAGGACCGGGGAGCTGTTTTTT. Its translation: CASRAEQGKRTGELFF.

V usage is TRBV7-8 and J usage is TRBJ1-3; 11 nucleotides line up with TRBD1. Germline lookup yields CDR1 SGHVS and CDR2 FQNEAQ. V lost 5 bases to trimming and J lost 4 bases; unmatched junction nucleotides: 4. This CDR3 is built from 15 residues. The CDR3 region is CASSPRDRGGNTIYF. CDR3 sequence (DNA): TGTGCCAGCAGCCCCCGGGACAGGGGGGGAAACACCATATATTTT.

The chain recombines TRBV24-1 with TRBJ2-2; TRBD1 agrees at 10 bases. The junction had 11 bases not matched to a gene; V was cut back by 4 bases and J by 1 base. This CDR3 has 19 residues. Per germline, CDR1 KGHDR and CDR2 SFDVKD. The CDR3 is CATSEYGTGAKWNTGELFF. The CDR3 nucleotides are TGTGCCACCAGTGAGTACGGGACAGGGGCTAAATGGAACACCGGGGAGCTGTTTTTT.

The chain employs TRBV7-9 and TRBJ2-2; 9 positions agree with TRBD2. The CDR3 has 15 amino acids. The V segment lost 11 bases and the J segment 3 bases; nucleotides outside the gene matches: 10. Germline V gene data show CDR1 as SEHNR and CDR2 as FQNEAQ (reference sequence). The chain's CDR3 is CAGWPGLADTGELFF. The DNA of the CDR3 is TGTGCCGGATGGCCGGGACTAGCAGACACCGGGGAGCTGTTTTTT.

This chain links TRBV2 with TRBJ1-4; D call uncertain. Germline V gene lookup returns CDR1 SNHLY and CDR2 FYNNEI. Trimming shortened V by 6 bases and J by 10 bases, and 15 bases separated the two germline ends. This CDR3 is 13 amino acids long. CDR3 in amino acids: CASSTGPPRKLFF. Written as DNA, the CDR3 is TGTGCCAGCAGCACGGGCCCGCCGCGAAAACTGTTTTTT.

V and J are TRBV11-2 and TRBJ2-3; 7 bases are a match to TRBD2. J lost 0 bases, V lost 5 bases, and 2 bases had no gene match. Germline assignment: CDR1 SGHAT and CDR2 FQNNGV. The CDR3 is made up of 14 amino acids. The CDR3 sequence: CASSPGLSTDTQYF. The CDR3 nucleotides read TGTGCCAGCAGCCCGGGACTAAGCACAGATACGCAGTATTTT.

This chain connects TRBV24-1 to TRBJ1-2, with D possibly TRBD1 on 6 matching bases. Trimming shortened V by 6 bases and J by 0 bases, and 7 bases separated the two germline ends. The CDR3 runs 13 residues. Germline lookup yields CDR1 KGHDR and CDR2 SFDVKD. CDR3 region: CATSWDTNYGYTF. CDR3 in DNA: TGTGCCACCAGTTGGGACACTAACTATGGCTACACCTTC.